This T cell receptor (beta chain) is drawn from a study of T-cell memory formation after mild COVID-19. Overall study findings and caveats: Day 15 to 85 contracting clones showed balanced CD4/CD8; later expanders leaned CD4+.

TCRdb re-derived calls from the 5' RACE reads in MiXCR, one entry per CDR3 protein. The sample has roughly 620,000 distinct CDR3 sequences, over 15% seen once. Details on this clonotype: The antigen is unknown.

From germline, CDR1 is KGHDR and CDR2 SFDVKD. V was trimmed by 4 bases and J by 0 bases, leaving 8 bases between them. CDR3 length: 14 amino acids. This TCR derives from an adult woman who had mild COVID-19 (a few samples of this study predate the infection). Cell type and time point are not known. This rearrangement joins TRBV24-1 to TRBJ1-1; tentative D call: TRBD1 (5 bases). The source material was PBMCs or a T cell subset sorted from them (not recorded which). The CDR3 DNA reads TGTGCCACCAGTGACGGGGCCATGAACACTGAAGCTTTCTTT. This sequence encodes CATSDGAMNTEAFF.